The 31 T cell receptor beta chains presented below share a single source sample, sequenced in a study of shared clonotypes between healthy human individuals (dated by TCRdb to about 2020). The method was the immunoSEQ multiplex PCR assay. This is the immuneACCESS table as TCRdb keeps it, with only in-frame sequences that have V and J called. A part of the clones is gone; compared with another copy, unresolved V genes explain less than half, and the rest is unexplained. The sample includes roughly 520,000 clones, with approximately 94% observed a single time. About 0.06% of the sample is held by the ten biggest clonotypes. Material: naive CD4+ T cells sorted from blood. Reading the label with the study, this specimen's cell subset or site is: CD45RA+ positively selected. Receptors originate from a woman aged 25 to 39 in good health.

V and J are TRBV29-1 and TRBJ2-3; D is uncertain. Looked up from germline, CDR1 is SQVTM and CDR2 is ANQGSEA. The CDR3 covers 11 residues. Between the trimmed V and J ends, which lost 7 bases and 1 base, there was a span of 6 bases. CDR3 sequence: CSGAGTDTQYF. Written as DNA, the CDR3 is TGCAGCGGCGCAGGCACAGATACGCAGTATTTT.

This sequence joins TRBV7-2 and TRBJ1-5, with 7 bases that match TRBD1. The germline gives CDR1 SGHTA, CDR2 FQGNSA. The CDR3 has 16 residues. V was pared by 0 bases and J by 7 bases, with 9 bases of the junction left unmatched. The CDR3 region is CASSLAGQVHGQPQHF. CDR3 in DNA: TGTGCCAGCAGCTTAGCCGGACAGGTCCATGGGCAGCCCCAGCATTTT.

This rearrangement joins TRBV7-2 to TRBJ2-2, with 10 bases matching TRBD2. The CDR3 consists of 17 residues. V trimming: 0 bases; J trimming: 3 bases; junction bases outside the gene matches: 4. Germline V gene data show CDR1 as SGHTA and CDR2 as FQGNSA. The CDR3 bases are TGTGCCAGCAGCTTAGCTGTACTAGCGGGGTACACCGGGGAGCTGTTTTTT. This sequence encodes CASSLAVLAGYTGELFF.

The V and J genes are TRBV27 and TRBJ2-1; 9 bases are shared with TRBD2. Trimming took 5 bases from V and 12 from J; bases not matched to a gene: 20. Germline values: CDR1 MNHEY, CDR2 SMNVEV (reference sequence). The CDR3 is 17 amino acids. The CDR3 reads CASSPLLTSGTSFGQFF. The CDR3 bases are TGTGCCAGCAGTCCGCTTCTGACTAGCGGCACCTCTTTTGGGCAGTTCTTC.

This rearrangement joins TRBV28 to TRBJ1-6; D remains unclear. CDR1 and CDR2 (germline): MDHEN, SYDVKM. With 4 bases removed from V and 2 bases from J, the gap between germline ends came to 0 bases. The CDR3 covers 12 residues. CDR3 sequence (DNA): TGTGCCAGCAGTTCCTATAATTCACCCCTCCACTTT. It is translated as CASSSYNSPLHF.

J is TRBJ2-7 and V is TRBV28; a possible D gene is TRBD2 (5 bases). V shed 3 bases and J shed 2 bases, with 11 bases lying between them. The germline V gene has CDR1 MDHEN and CDR2 SYDVKM. This CDR3 region has 14 residues. The CDR3 spells CASSFSAGTYEQYF. CDR3 bases: TGTGCCAGCAGTTTTAGCGCGGGCACCTACGAGCAGTACTTC.

The chain couples TRBV10-3 to TRBJ1-5; D not certain. The CDR3 is 17 amino acids. The V end lost 0 bases, the J end lost 4 bases, and 16 bases lay between the germline ends. CDR1 ENHRY and CDR2 SYGVKD come from the germline V gene. CDR3 sequence reads: CAISESNGISRNQPQHF. For the CDR3, the DNA is TGTGCCATCAGTGAGTCGAACGGTATCAGTCGAAATCAGCCCCAGCATTTT.

The chain has TRBV5-5 and TRBJ1-2; D not certain. This CDR3 spans 12 amino acids. V was pared by 0 bases and J by 11 bases, with 11 bases between. Germline assignment: CDR1 SGHKS and CDR2 YYEKEE (reference sequence). DNA for the CDR3: TGTGCCAGCAGCTTGGACAACCCGGCATACACCTTC. Protein product: CASSLDNPAYTF. Supplemented by reference TRBV5-5 and TRBJ1-2, the full variable domain reads DAGVTQSPTHLIKTRGQQVTLRCSPISGHKSVSWYQQVLGQGPQFIFQYYEKEERGRGNFPDRFSARQFPNYSSELNVNALLLGDSALYLCASSLDNPAYTFGSGTRLTVV.

The chain couples TRBV10-3 to TRBJ2-1, with 12 bases fitting TRBD2. The J segment lost 8 bases and the V segment lost 7 bases, leaving 6 bases of the junction unmatched. The CDR3 spans 14 residues. Per the germline V gene, CDR1 is ENHRY and CDR2 is SYGVKD. In DNA, the CDR3 is TGTGCCATCAAAAGACTAGCGGGAGAACATGAGCAGTTCTTC. Amino acids: CAIKRLAGEHEQFF.

The V and J genes are TRBV5-1 and TRBJ1-2; 7 nucleotides line up with TRBD1. V trimming: 4 bases; J trimming: 5 bases; junction bases outside the gene matches: 5. CDR3 size: 13 residues. Germline V CDR1 and CDR2: SGHRS, YFSETQ. CDR3 region: CASSPGTAYGYTF. CDR3 bases: TGCGCCAGCAGCCCCGGGACAGCATATGGCTACACCTTC.

This clone was observed a single time. The chain combines TRBV28 with TRBJ1-5, with D unresolved. This CDR3 has 14 residues. V was pared by 4 bases and J by 4 bases, with 11 bases between. The V gene's germline CDR1 is MDHEN and CDR2 SYDVKM. CDR3 sequence (DNA): TGTGCCAGCAGTTATCTAGGAGGGAATCAGCCCCAGCATTTT. Translation gives CASSYLGGNQPQHF.

This rearrangement joins TRBV7-2 to TRBJ1-2; D is unclear. V lost 5 bases and J lost 1, with 8 bases in between. The CDR3 totals 13 residues. Germline CDR1 and CDR2: SGHTA and FQGNSA. In DNA form, the CDR3 reads TGTGCCAGCAGCCCCGACCTTAACTATGGCTACACCTTC. Translated: CASSPDLNYGYTF.

This sequence joins TRBV7-6 and TRBJ2-7, with 7 bases aligning to TRBD1. The trim removed 5 bases at V and 2 bases at J, leaving 6 bases unmatched. Germline assignment: CDR1 SGHVS and CDR2 FNYEAQ. The CDR3 consists of 14 residues. In nucleotides, the CDR3 is TGTGCCAGCAGCAAGAACAGGGGCCCCTACGAGCAGTACTTC. This translates into CASSKNRGPYEQYF.

The chain couples TRBV6-1 to TRBJ2-1, with D possibly being TRBD2 (5 bases). V was trimmed by 8 bases and J by 9 bases, leaving 11 bases between them. The CDR3 is made up of 11 amino acids. Germline assignment: CDR1 MNHNS and CDR2 SASEGT. Here the CDR3 DNA reads TGTGCCAGCCGAGGGTGGGCTGAGCAGTTCTTC. Residues: CASRGWAEQFF.

This rearrangement joins TRBV2 to TRBJ2-5; D is ambiguous. This CDR3 region has 15 residues. V dropped 6 bases and J dropped 7 bases, with 21 bases sitting between them. Germline values: CDR1 SNHLY, CDR2 FYNNEI. The CDR3 nucleotides are TGTGCCAGCAGCCACCCTGGGCGGTGGCTCAGGACCCAGTACTTC. Residues: CASSHPGRWLRTQYF.

The chain uses TRBV10-3 and TRBJ2-1, with unresolved D. The CDR3 has 12 residues. V lost 0 bases, J lost 7 bases, and 4 bases lay in between. Germline lookup yields CDR1 ENHRY and CDR2 SYGVKD. CDR3 sequence reads: CAISESQNEQFF. The CDR3 DNA follows: TGTGCCATCAGTGAGTCCCAGAATGAGCAGTTCTTC.

The chain is built from TRBV19 and TRBJ2-6; D uncertain. V was cut by 3 bases and J by 0 bases, with 6 bases left in between. Germline V gene sequence: CDR1 LNHDA, CDR2 SQIVND (reference sequence). The CDR3 totals 15 residues. The CDR3 DNA reads as TGTGCCAGTAGTATCCCCCCCTCTGGGGCCAACGTCCTGACTTTC. Its translation is CASSIPPSGANVLTF.

The chain couples TRBV11-3 to TRBJ2-1; 15 nucleotides agree with TRBD2. After removal of 4 bases from V and 4 bases from J, the junction contained 8 bases not matched to a gene. Germline V gene sequence: CDR1 SGHNT, CDR2 YENEEA. The CDR3 consists of 18 residues. The CDR3 DNA is TGTGCCAGCAGCTCCGGGACTAGCGGGAGGATGGGATACAATGAGCAGTTCTTC. Encoded protein: CASSSGTSGRMGYNEQFF.

The J gene is TRBJ2-7, the V gene TRBV9; TRBD2 aligns across 7 bases. Germline values: CDR1 SGDLS, CDR2 YYNGEE. The length of the CDR3 is 15 residues. The V segment lost 4 bases and the J segment 3 bases; nucleotides outside the gene matches: 10. The CDR3 reads CASSPRGGGGYEQYF. CDR3 in DNA: TGTGCCAGCAGCCCCCGGGGAGGCGGGGGCTACGAGCAGTACTTC. The full variable domain, completed using reference TRBV9 and TRBJ2-7, is DSGVTQTPKHLITATGQRVTLRCSPRSGDLSVYWYQQSLDQGLQFLIQYYNGEERAKGNILERFSAQQFPDLHSELNLSSLELGDSALYFCASSPRGGGGYEQYFGPGTRLTVT.

The V call is TRBV7-6, the J call TRBJ2-7, with a weak D call TRBD1 (7 bases). CDR3 size: 15 residues. Between the trimmed V and J ends, which lost 3 bases and 4 bases, there was a span of 16 bases. From germline, CDR1 is SGHVS and CDR2 FNYEAQ. The CDR3 nucleotides read TGTGCCAGCAGCTTGCGAGGGGGCGCGGGGTACGAGCAGTACTTC. This encodes CASSLRGGAGYEQYF.

The chain joins TRBV28 to TRBJ2-1; TRBD1 or TRBD2 may be the D gene (6 bases each). V lost 2 bases and J 14 bases, leaving 13 bases between the germline ends. This CDR3 comprises 12 residues. Per germline, CDR1 MDHEN and CDR2 SYDVKM. The CDR3 loop reads CASSLRGPLEFF. For the CDR3, the DNA is TGTGCCAGCAGTTTACGGGGGCCCCTAGAGTTCTTC.

CDR3 nucleotides: TGTGCCAGCAGTTTGCGGGAACACTCCTCTGGGGCCAACGTCCTGACTTTC. Protein sequence: CASSLREHSSGANVLTF. This sequence joins TRBV28 and TRBJ2-6; TRBD2 might be the D (6 bases). Germline-derived CDR1 and CDR2 are MDHEN and SYDVKM. The CDR3 consists of 17 residues. V shed 3 bases and J shed 0 bases, with 12 bases lying between them. Full variable domain (missing parts from reference TRBV28 and TRBJ2-6): DVKVTQSSRYLVKRTGEKVFLECVQDMDHENMFWYRQDPGLGLRLIYFSYDVKMKEKGDIPEGYSVSREKKERFSLILESASTNQTSMYLCASSLREHSSGANVLTFGAGSRLTVL.

This sequence joins TRBV6-5 and TRBJ2-2; tentatively, D is TRBD2 (5 bases). Germline V gene sequence: CDR1 MNHEY, CDR2 SVGAGI. The CDR3 has 16 residues. V lost 4 bases, J lost 5 bases, and 17 bases lay in between. The CDR3 spells CASSSAVSGSTGELFF. DNA for the CDR3: TGTGCCAGCAGTTCCGCAGTGAGCGGAAGTACCGGGGAGCTGTTTTTT.

In regard to this clone: Other DNA sequences within the sample encode an identical CDR3. The chain combines TRBV2 with TRBJ2-7; no firm D call. This CDR3 spans 11 amino acids. V shed 2 bases and J shed 5 bases, with 4 bases lying between them. Germline V gives CDR1 SNHLY, CDR2 FYNNEI. CDR3 sequence (DNA): TGTGCCAGCAGTGAACGGGACGAGCAGTACTTC. Protein sequence: CASSERDEQYF.

The V gene is TRBV14, the J gene TRBJ2-2; 9 positions match TRBD1. The CDR3 has 16 amino acids. Germline V gene data show CDR1 as SGHDN and CDR2 as FVKESK. The J segment lost 3 bases and the V segment lost 4 bases, leaving 6 bases of the junction unmatched. Here the CDR3 DNA reads TGTGCCAGCAGCCCACAGGGGGCCGGGGACACCGGGGAGCTGTTTTTT. It translates to CASSPQGAGDTGELFF.

CDR3 protein: CASSVTRDREISNQPQHF. CDR3 nucleotide sequence: TGTGCCAGCAGCGTGACCCGGGACAGGGAAATTAGCAATCAGCCCCAGCATTTT. The V gene is TRBV9, the J gene TRBJ1-5, with 9 bases lining up with TRBD1. Germline values: CDR1 SGDLS, CDR2 YYNGEE. This CDR3 comprises 18 residues. J gave up 0 bases and V 2 bases, and 9 bases lay outside the gene matches.

The chain uses TRBV19 and TRBJ2-6, with 7 bases aligning to TRBD1. Germline CDR1 is LNHDA and CDR2 is SQIVND (reference sequence). V was pared by 4 bases and J by 4 bases, with 4 bases of the junction left unmatched. CDR3 length: 15 residues. In DNA form, the CDR3 reads TGTGCCAGTAGTAGACAGGGTTACGGGGCCAACGTCCTGACTTTC. This codes for CASSRQGYGANVLTF.

This chain connects TRBV6-1 to TRBJ2-5; tentative D call: TRBD2 (5 bases). V lost 7 bases to trimming and J lost 1 base, with 13 bases between them. Germline CDR1 MNHNS, CDR2 SASEGT. The CDR3 has 14 residues. DNA for the CDR3: TGTGCCAGCAATGTCGGGAACTTCCAAGAGACCCAGTACTTC. Translating it yields CASNVGNFQETQYF.

The rearrangement uses TRBV5-4 and TRBJ2-7; D may be TRBD1 or TRBD2 (5 bases each). Per the germline V gene, CDR1 is SGHNT and CDR2 is YYREEE (reference sequence). CDR3 length: 14 residues. V lost 3 bases to trimming and J lost 6 bases, with 16 bases between them. CDR3 residues: CASSSGTILGEQYF. The CDR3 DNA sequence: TGTGCCAGCAGCTCGGGGACGATACTAGGCGAGCAGTACTTC.

This chain uses TRBV28 with TRBJ2-7, with D uncertain. V lost 10 bases and J lost 2, with 6 bases in between. Germline lookup yields CDR1 MDHEN and CDR2 SYDVKM. The CDR3 is 10 amino acids. The CDR3 DNA reads TGTGCCACCGGCACCTACGAGCAGTACTTC. Amino acids: CATGTYEQYF.

The chain uses TRBV18 and TRBJ2-3; 9 bases map to TRBD1. Germline CDR1 reads KGHSH; CDR2 reads LQKENI. The J segment lost 4 bases and the V segment lost 5 bases, leaving 10 bases of the junction unmatched. This CDR3 has 16 amino acids. For the CDR3, the DNA is TGTGCCAGCTCAGCTCACAGGGGGCGCAACTCAGATACGCAGTATTTT. As protein: CASSAHRGRNSDTQYF.